A selection of T cell receptor beta chains follows, all from one sample in a study of monozygotic twins with cystic fibrosis. The method was immunoSEQ multiplex PCR; TCRdb's version includes in-frame clones alone and lacks a portion of them. Among approximately 24,000 clones listed, roughly 96% were seen once. The sequenced sample consisted of blood. The receptors originated from a girl aged 2 to 9 with cystic fibrosis. The CDR3 runs from the conserved cysteine through the conserved F or W. D genes are given only for firm matches.

V	J	D	CDR3	DNA
TRBV6-5	TRBJ2-7	TRBD1	CASSAGGYEQYF	TGTGCCAGCAGCGCAGGGGGTTACGAGCAGTACTTC
TRBV10-3	TRBJ1-2	TRBD1	CAISGWTGPTGGYTF	TGTGCCATCAGTGGGTGGACAGGCCCCACGGGGGGCTACACCTTC
TRBV6-1	TRBJ2-5	TRBD2	CASSEGTSGNQETQYF	TGTGCCAGCAGTGAAGGGACTAGCGGGAACCAGGAGACCCAGTACTTC
TRBV7-9	TRBJ2-2	-	CASSLDSTGELFF	TGTGCCAGCAGCTTAGACTCCACCGGGGAGCTGTTTTTT
TRBV28	TRBJ2-2	-	CATTAGSQGTGELFF	TGTGCCACCACCGCGGGTTCACAGGGCACCGGGGAGCTGTTTTTT
TRBV6-1	TRBJ2-7	TRBD2	CASRNSGSSYEQYF	TGTGCCAGCAGAAATAGCGGGAGCTCCTACGAGCAGTACTTC
TRBV7-9	TRBJ2-7	-	CASSYGQASGYEQYF	TGTGCCAGCAGCTACGGGCAGGCCTCGGGCTACGAGCAGTACTTC
TRBV5-1	TRBJ2-3	-	CASSPRRDGTDTQYF	TGCGCCAGCAGCCCCCGCAGGGACGGCACAGATACGCAGTATTTT
TRBV28	TRBJ1-1	-	CASSLTVANTEAFF	TGTGCCAGCAGTTTAACGGTTGCGAACACTGAAGCTTTCTTT
TRBV5-1	TRBJ2-1	TRBD2	CASSLTGGNEQFF	TGCGCCAGCAGCTTGACGGGAGGTAATGAGCAGTTCTTC
TRBV4-1	TRBJ1-4	-	CASSQDNGEKLFF	TGCGCCAGCAGCCAAGATAATGGTGAAAAACTGTTTTTT
TRBV28	TRBJ2-7	TRBD1	CASSSPRLSGTGVDISYEQYF	TGTGCCAGCAGTTCCCCCCGACTTTCCGGGACAGGGGTGGATATCTCCTACGAGCAGTACTTC
TRBV5-6	TRBJ2-1	-	CASSPIVTALEQFF	TGTGCCAGCAGCCCCATTGTTACGGCTCTTGAGCAGTTCTTC
TRBV4-1	TRBJ2-7	-	CASSQGPGVVGEQYF	TGCGCCAGCAGCCAAGGTCCCGGGGTCGTTGGGGAGCAGTACTTC
TRBV5-1	TRBJ2-1	-	CASSLLAGYNEQFF	TGCGCCAGCAGCTTGTTGGCGGGGTACAATGAGCAGTTCTTC
TRBV5-4	TRBJ2-1	TRBD2	CASSPDRLAGVGFF	TGTGCCAGCAGCCCGGACCGACTAGCGGGAGTCGGGTTCTTC